The 29 T cell receptor beta chains below were found in one sample sequenced in a study of T cells in Graves' hyperthyroidism and ophthalmopathy. The source material, RNA transcripts, was used to amplify TCR beta CDR3 regions. With the HTBI primer set, the TCR CDR3 went through a first round of RT-PCR. TCRdb recomputed calls from the multiplex PCR reads with MiXCR, one row per CDR3 protein. The sample has around 760,000 distinct CDR3 sequences, roughly a third seen once. The sample taken for sequencing was blood. The source of these receptors is a woman aged 35 to 49 with Graves' hyperthyroidism.

This clonotype appeared many times. The chain recombines TRBV15 with TRBJ1-5; no clear D gene. V was clipped by 3 bases and J by 0 bases, with 9 bases between them. This CDR3 is 15 amino acids long. Germline V gene data show CDR1 as LNHNV and CDR2 as YYDKDF (reference sequence). CDR3 sequence: CATSRAGNSNQPQHF. DNA of the CDR3: TGTGCCACCAGCAGGGCAGGTAATAGCAATCAGCCCCAGCATTTT.

This clonotype turned up a few times. This chain connects TRBV6-5 to TRBJ2-7, with TRBD1 matching over 10 bases. Looked up from germline, CDR1 is MNHEY and CDR2 is SVGAGI. This CDR3 has 19 residues. Trimming cost V 1 base and J 2 bases; bases outside gene matches: 14. This CDR3 reads CASSYWVGTGDLAPYEQYF. CDR3 nucleotides: TGTGCCAGCAGTTACTGGGTCGGGACAGGGGACCTGGCTCCCTACGAGCAGTACTTC.

The genes are TRBV9 and TRBJ1-4, with no clear D. Germline V gives CDR1 SGDLS, CDR2 YYNGEE. CDR3 length: 14 residues. Between the trimmed V and J ends, which lost 4 bases and 12 bases, there was a span of 19 bases. The CDR3 DNA follows: TGTGCCAGCAGCCCCTCCTCTGGGAACAGTCAACTGTTTTTT. This encodes CASSPSSGNSQLFF.

The rearrangement joins TRBV14 to TRBJ1-1; D is unresolved. Trimming removed 0 bases at V and 1 base at J, with 12 bases between. The V gene's germline CDR1 is SGHDN and CDR2 FVKESK. This CDR3 is 16 amino acids long. The CDR3 region is CASSQDPQGRNTEAFF. CDR3 nucleotides: TGTGCCAGCAGCCAAGATCCCCAAGGGCGGAACACTGAAGCTTTCTTT.

In regard to this clonotype: One base away lies a much larger clone, so this may be a sequencing read error. The chain is built from TRBV7-2 and TRBJ1-2; D is perhaps TRBD1 (6 bases). Trimming removed 1 base from V and 4 bases from J, with 16 bases in between. The length of the CDR3 is 16 residues. Germline CDR1 is SGHTA and CDR2 is FQGNSA. CDR3 loop: CASSLGGGRDSYGYTF. As DNA, the CDR3 is TGTGCCAGCAGCTTAGGCGGGGGGCGCGATAGCTATGGCTACACCTTC.

The chain carries TRBV20-1 and TRBJ2-5, with a tentative D call TRBD2 (5 bases). V shed 5 bases and J shed 5 bases, with 9 bases lying between them. The germline V gene encodes CDR1 DFQATT and CDR2 SNEGSKA (reference sequence). This CDR3 is 11 amino acids long. Here the CDR3 reads CSAARDETQYF. The DNA for the CDR3 is TGCAGTGCTGCTCGGGATGAGACCCAGTACTTC.

This clonotype was counted between two and nine times. The chain joins TRBV12-3 or TRBV12-4 to TRBJ1-2, with D possibly TRBD1 on 6 matching bases. V lost 7 bases and J 9 bases, leaving 18 bases between the germline ends. This CDR3 region has 13 residues. As DNA, the CDR3 is TGTGCCAGCACCTTACTGCAGGGGAGTAGCTACACCTTC. Translation: CASTLLQGSSYTF.

The V and J genes are TRBV12-3 or TRBV12-4 and TRBJ1-3; possible D gene TRBD1, 6 bases. The V and J ends lost 6 bases and 6 bases respectively, with 15 bases between them. The CDR3 is made up of 14 amino acids. The CDR3 here is CASRPTGTENTIYF. CDR3 in DNA: TGTGCCAGCAGGCCTACAGGGACTGAAAACACCATATATTTT.

This clonotype occurred once. The chain is built from TRBV20-1 and TRBJ2-7; D possibly corresponds to TRBD1 (5 bases). The CDR3 spans 12 residues. Germline loops: CDR1 DFQATT, CDR2 SNEGSKA (reference sequence). V was pared by 6 bases and J by 6 bases, with 15 bases between. CDR3 sequence reads: CSAPDLGREQYF. CDR3 nucleotide sequence: TGCAGTGCACCAGACTTGGGGCGCGAGCAGTACTTC.

The chain combines TRBV24-1 with TRBJ1-1; possible D gene TRBD1, 6 bases. The V end was cut by 2 bases, the J end by 5 bases, with 14 bases between. The CDR3 covers 15 residues. CDR1 is KGHDR and CDR2 is SFDVKD in the germline V gene. This CDR3 is CATSDSLGGGTEAFF. For the CDR3, the DNA is TGTGCCACCAGTGATTCCCTCGGGGGCGGAACTGAAGCTTTCTTT.

On this clonotype: Given the absence of the conserved phenylalanine or tryptophan at the CDR3 end, a read error is likely. V usage is TRBV9 and J usage is TRBJ1-1; D not resolved. This CDR3 contains 14 residues. CDR1 is SGDLS, CDR2 YYNGEE, per germline. V gave up 5 bases and J gave up 3 bases, with 14 bases separating them. The CDR3 sequence is CASSITGKDTEAFL. Written as DNA, the CDR3 is TGTGCCAGCAGTATCACGGGGAAGGACACTGAAGCTTTCCTT.

Regarding this clonotype: A much larger clone lies a single base off, so this may be a read error. The chain carries TRBV7-9 and TRBJ1-1, with TRBD1 identical over 8 bases. The CDR3 spans 14 residues. Germline lookup yields CDR1 SEHNR and CDR2 FQNEAQ (reference sequence). This chain's CDR3 is CASSSDRGLTEASF. Here the CDR3 DNA reads TGTGCCAGCAGCTCAGACAGGGGATTAACTGAAGCTTCCTTT.

About this clonotype: A much larger clone is a single base away; this may be a read error. J is TRBJ1-6 and V is TRBV10-3; D gene uncertain. CDR3 length equals 14 residues. The germline CDR1 and CDR2 sequences are ENHRY and SYGVKD. V was shortened by 5 bases and J by 7 bases, with 12 bases between the two germline ends. In nucleotides, the CDR3 is TGTGCCATCAGTTCTCGGACGGTCAATTCACCCCTCCACTTT. It yields the protein CAISSRTVNSPLHF.

This clonotype was found many times. The rearrangement uses TRBV7-9 and TRBJ2-7; tentative D call: TRBD1 (6 bases). The CDR3 extends over 14 amino acids. Trimming took off 3 bases at V and 3 bases at J, with 12 bases between the two ends. From germline, CDR1 is SEHNR and CDR2 FQNEAQ (reference sequence). The CDR3 reads CASSLKGEYYEQYF. The DNA of the CDR3 is TGTGCCAGCAGCTTGAAGGGGGAGTACTACGAGCAGTACTTC.

This clonotype was recorded at least ten times. The V gene is TRBV20-1, the J gene TRBJ1-4; D not certain. CDR3 length: 14 amino acids. V lost 0 bases to trimming and J lost 4 bases, with 9 bases between them. Germline assignment: CDR1 DFQATT and CDR2 SNEGSKA (reference sequence). The CDR3 here is CSARDARINEKLFF. In nucleotides, the CDR3 is TGCAGTGCTAGAGATGCCAGGATTAATGAAAAACTGTTTTTT.

The table lists this clonotype with a few counts. The gene calls are TRBV7-8 and TRBJ1-2; 10 positions agree with TRBD1. The CDR3 runs 16 residues. V shed 2 bases and J 4 bases; nucleotides not matched to a gene: 7. The germline CDR1 and CDR2 sequences are SGHVS and FQNEAQ. CDR3 sequence: CASSLFSGQGSYGYTF. DNA for the CDR3: TGTGCCAGCAGCTTATTTTCGGGACAGGGGTCCTATGGCTACACCTTC.

The V call is TRBV7-9, the J call TRBJ1-2; tentative D call: TRBD1 (5 bases). CDR1 and CDR2 from the germline V gene are SEHNR and FQNEAQ (reference sequence). V was pared by 3 bases and J by 3 bases, with 14 bases between. The CDR3 is 15 residues long. This CDR3 reads CASSFTFGADYGYTF. CDR3 in DNA: TGTGCCAGCAGCTTCACTTTTGGGGCTGACTATGGCTACACCTTC. The full variable domain, in which reference TRBV7-9 and TRBJ1-2 provide the parts outside the CDR3, is DTGVSQNPRHKITKRGQNVTFRCDPISEHNRLYWYRQTLGQGPEFLTYFQNEAQLEKSRLLSDRFSAERPKGSFSTLEIQRTEQGDSAMYLCASSFTFGADYGYTFGSGTRLTVV.

This clonotype has a count of ten or more. V is TRBV19 and J is TRBJ2-2; a weak D match, TRBD1 (6 bases). V was trimmed by 0 bases and J by 5 bases, leaving 16 bases between them. Germline V gives CDR1 LNHDA, CDR2 SQIVND (reference sequence). The CDR3 totals 17 residues. The CDR3 spells CASSIEQGPVTTGELFF. The CDR3, as DNA: TGTGCCAGTAGTATAGAACAGGGACCCGTTACAACCGGGGAGCTGTTTTTT.

The genes are TRBV6-2 or TRBV6-3 and TRBJ1-1; tentative D call: TRBD1 (5 bases). The CDR3 is 15 amino acids. V was clipped by 3 bases and J by 2 bases, with 13 bases between them. From germline, CDR1 is MNHEY and CDR2 SVGEGT. This chain's CDR3 is CASSYSGPPNTEAFF. DNA of the CDR3: TGTGCCAGCAGTTATTCGGGACCGCCTAACACTGAAGCTTTCTTT.

This clonotype was seen ten or more times. This chain connects TRBV10-3 to TRBJ2-7; tentative D call: TRBD1 (6 bases). The CDR3 totals 15 residues. Germline V gives CDR1 ENHRY, CDR2 SYGVKD. V was shortened by 4 bases and J by 5 bases, with 18 bases between the two germline ends. The CDR3 protein is CAISVGARGIDEQYF. The CDR3 DNA reads as TGTGCCATCAGTGTGGGGGCCCGGGGCATAGACGAGCAGTACTTC.

This clonotype was observed many times. The rearrangement uses TRBV24-1 and TRBJ1-2; 7 positions match TRBD1. This CDR3 comprises 17 residues. With 3 bases clipped from V and 4 bases from J, the junction kept 13 bases outside the gene matches. Germline CDR1 KGHDR, CDR2 SFDVKD. The CDR3 nucleotides read TGTGCCACCAGTGATACCGTTGGGACAGCGGGATTCTATGGCTACACCTTC. This encodes CATSDTVGTAGFYGYTF.

The table lists this clonotype with many counts. The chain employs TRBV5-5 and TRBJ1-2; TRBD1 agrees at 8 bases. The CDR3 contains 14 residues. The junction had 11 bases not matched to a gene; V was cut back by 7 bases and J by 6 bases. Germline lookup yields CDR1 SGHKS and CDR2 YYEKEE (reference sequence). The CDR3 DNA is TGTGCCAGCTTTACCCGGACAGGGCAGGATGGCTACACCTTC. The encoded protein is CASFTRTGQDGYTF.

The chain carries TRBV28 and TRBJ1-1; 8 bases line up with TRBD1. The junction had 12 bases not matched to a gene; V was cut back by 6 bases and J by 3 bases. The V gene's germline CDR1 is MDHEN and CDR2 SYDVKM. The CDR3 loop spans 16 amino acids. CDR3 amino acids: CASRVTGGSPDTEAFF. As DNA, the CDR3 is TGTGCCAGCAGGGTAACAGGGGGAAGTCCGGACACTGAAGCTTTCTTT.

This clonotype was seen a few times. The CDR3 nucleotides are TGTGCCAGCAGCTTAATAAGCGGGAGGGGGGAGACCCAGTACTTC. Protein: CASSLISGRGETQYF. This chain links TRBV7-2 with TRBJ2-5, with 10 bases fitting TRBD2. V trimming: 2 bases; J trimming: 5 bases; junction bases outside the gene matches: 5. Germline CDR1 is SGHTA and CDR2 is FQGNSA. This CDR3 contains 15 residues.

The table lists this clonotype with many counts. The chain carries TRBV5-1 and TRBJ1-2; weak D call: TRBD1 (5 bases). CDR3 size: 14 residues. The V gene lost 2 bases and the J gene lost 3 bases, with 11 bases spanning the gap. Germline assignment: CDR1 SGHRS and CDR2 YFSETQ. Here the CDR3 DNA reads TGCGCCAGCAGCTTTAAGCTGGGGGACTATGGCTACACCTTC. Its protein is CASSFKLGDYGYTF.

A few counts support this clonotype. The chain joins TRBV19 to TRBJ1-1; D gene ambiguous. V was shortened by 7 bases and J by 4 bases, with 19 bases between the two germline ends. The CDR3 spans 15 residues. CDR1 is LNHDA, CDR2 SQIVND, per germline (reference sequence). For the CDR3, the DNA is TGTGCCAGTAACCCCGTGGGGAGTATTACCACTGAAGCTTTCTTT. Its protein product is CASNPVGSITTEAFF.

The chain has TRBV11-2 and TRBJ2-7; 7 bases are a match to TRBD1. Germline V lookup: CDR1 SGHAT, CDR2 FQNNGV. V gave up 8 bases and J gave up 2 bases; unmatched junction bases: 6. This CDR3 is 13 amino acids long. CDR3 amino acids: CASSQGQPYEQYF. The CDR3 DNA is TGTGCCAGCTCACAGGGACAGCCCTACGAGCAGTACTTC.

About this clonotype itself: Just one base apart from a much larger clone, this may be a read error. V is TRBV5-1 and J is TRBJ1-1; D is undetermined. V shed 6 bases and J shed 3 bases, with 18 bases lying between them. Germline CDR1 reads SGHRS; CDR2 reads YFSETQ. The CDR3 runs 15 residues. CDR3 sequence (DNA): TGCGCCAGCACCTCGGGTAGGGCGGGGTACACTGAAGCTTTCTTT. It specifies CASTSGRAGYTEAFF.

The gene calls are TRBV12-3 or TRBV12-4 and TRBJ1-1; D may be TRBD1 (5 bases). The V end was cut by 5 bases, the J end by 11 bases, with 15 bases between. The CDR3 contains 12 residues. The chain's CDR3 is CASSDLGLGAFF. DNA of the CDR3: TGTGCCAGCAGTGACCTGGGGCTGGGGGCTTTCTTT.